The 16 T cell receptor beta chains listed next were all sequenced from one sample in a study of vaccination and CD4 T cells after COVID-19. No antigen has been assigned to these receptors. Treatment here: approximately nine-day PBMC culture with coronavirus spike peptide pools or control peptides (ViraFEST assay). Oncomine TCR Beta short-read sequencing was applied to DNA from cultured CD4+ T cells. Each CDR3 protein gets one entry after TCRdb re-called the PCR reads with MiXCR. Among about 14,000 distinct CDR3 sequences listed, around 52% were seen once. Source material: CD4+ T cells from blood, cultured in vitro. Receptors originate from a human donor who had recovered from COVID-19.

J is TRBJ1-1 and V is TRBV7-3; maybe TRBD1 (5 bases). The V gene lost 5 bases and the J gene lost 4 bases, with 14 bases spanning the gap. This CDR3 is 14 amino acids long. Germline CDR1 SGHTA, CDR2 FQGTGA. The CDR3 loop is CASSPRGGGTEAFF. The DNA of the CDR3 is TGTGCCAGCAGCCCTAGGGGAGGTGGCACTGAAGCTTTCTTT.

The count of this clonotype is one. A much larger clonotype is one base distant, so this may be a read error. The rearrangement links TRBV10-3 to TRBJ1-5; D is perhaps TRBD1 (5 bases). Germline CDR1 is ENHRY and CDR2 is SYGVKD. The CDR3 contains 13 residues. The CDR3 reads CGIKGAGNQPQHF. In nucleotides, the CDR3 is TGTGGCATCAAAGGGGCAGGGAATCAGCCCCAGCATTTT.

The chain has TRBV11-2 and TRBJ1-2, with a weak D call TRBD1 (5 bases). CDR1 is SGHAT, CDR2 FQNNGV, per germline. The CDR3 sequence is 12 residues long. V gave up 3 bases and J gave up 8 bases, with 10 bases separating them. CDR3 in amino acids: CASSLQGLGYTF. CDR3 nucleotides: TGTGCCAGCAGCTTGCAGGGTCTGGGCTACACCTTC.

The J gene is TRBJ2-1, the V gene TRBV9; D is possibly TRBD2 (5 bases). Germline V lookup: CDR1 SGDLS, CDR2 YYNGEE. CDR3 size: 15 residues. Trimming left V 0 bases short and J 7 bases short, with 14 bases between. This CDR3 reads CASSVAASMGNEQFF. The CDR3 nucleotides read TGTGCCAGCAGCGTAGCGGCTAGCATGGGGAATGAGCAGTTCTTC.

This chain connects TRBV20-1 to TRBJ2-7; TRBD2 aligns across 16 bases. Trimming took 3 bases from V and 4 from J; bases not matched to a gene: 6. Germline V lookup: CDR1 DFQATT, CDR2 SNEGSKA (reference sequence). The CDR3 runs to 16 residues. CDR3 sequence reads: CSARGTSGRAGYEQYF. The CDR3, as DNA: TGCAGTGCTAGGGGGACTAGCGGGAGGGCCGGGTACGAGCAGTACTTC.

This sequence joins TRBV18 and TRBJ1-5; perhaps TRBD1 as D (6 bases). Germline CDR1 reads KGHSH; CDR2 reads LQKENI. The CDR3 runs 13 residues. V gave up 6 bases and J gave up 5 bases, with 11 bases separating them. Written as DNA, the CDR3 is TGTGCCAGCTCCCGGGACATCTATCAGCCCCAGCATTTT. It encodes CASSRDIYQPQHF.

This clonotype is a singleton in its sample. CDR3 sequence reads: CASSLGVRAAANEKLFF. The CDR3 region has the DNA TGTGCCAGCAGCTTAGGCGTTCGGGCGGCTGCTAATGAAAAACTGTTTTTT. The V and J genes are TRBV7-6 and TRBJ1-4; D gene uncertain. V lost 1 base, J lost 3 bases, and 15 bases lay in between. This CDR3 contains 17 residues. Looked up from germline, CDR1 is SGHVS and CDR2 is FNYEAQ.

V and J are TRBV28 and TRBJ2-3, with D unresolved. Trimming shortened V by 5 bases and J by 0 bases, and 6 bases separated the two germline ends. CDR1 and CDR2 (germline): MDHEN, SYDVKM. The CDR3 runs 13 residues. The CDR3 nucleotides are TGTGCCAGCAGTCCTATAAGCACAGATACGCAGTATTTT. The encoded protein is CASSPISTDTQYF.

The V gene is TRBV7-9, the J gene TRBJ1-2, with D hard to call. V was shortened by 1 base and J by 5 bases, with 11 bases between the two germline ends. The germline V gene has CDR1 SEHNR and CDR2 FQNEAQ (reference sequence). The CDR3 is 14 amino acids. The CDR3 region has the DNA TGTGCCAGCAGCTTAGTCTCGCAGAATTATGGCTACACCTTC. Its protein product is CASSLVSQNYGYTF.

Worth noting for this clonotype: A junction end diverges from the germline sequence, so it may reflect a read error. The gene calls are TRBV7-2 and TRBJ2-1; D ambiguous. This CDR3 has 15 amino acids. Germline V gene lookup returns CDR1 SGHTA and CDR2 FQGNSA. The CDR3 sequence: CASSLADPGYNEQFF. CDR3 nucleotide sequence: TGCGCCAGCAGCTTGGCCGATCCAGGCTACAATGAGCAGTTCTTC.

This chain joins TRBV5-1 and TRBJ1-1; 7 bases line up with TRBD1. Germline trimming cut 0 bases from V and 10 bases from J; bases unmatched to any gene: 12. The CDR3 totals 15 residues. Germline CDR1 reads SGHRS; CDR2 reads YFSETQ. The DNA for the CDR3 is TGCGCCAGCAGCTTGGCCGGACAGGCCCCCCTAGGAGCTTTCTTT. As protein: CASSLAGQAPLGAFF.

The chain has TRBV20-1 and TRBJ2-7; 8 nucleotides match TRBD1. J lost 0 bases, V lost 5 bases, and 9 bases had no gene match. This CDR3 is built from 15 residues. From germline, CDR1 is DFQATT and CDR2 SNEGSKA (reference sequence). DNA of the CDR3: TGCAGTGCTCCAAGGACAGGGCAGACCTCCTACGAGCAGTACTTC. It yields the protein CSAPRTGQTSYEQYF.

The chain couples TRBV5-1 to TRBJ2-2, with D perhaps TRBD1 (5 bases). Trimming removed 2 bases from V and 4 bases from J, with 6 bases in between. This CDR3 contains 13 residues. From germline, CDR1 is SGHRS and CDR2 YFSETQ. The CDR3 reads CASSFQGTGELFF. The CDR3 DNA is TGCGCCAGCAGCTTTCAGGGCACCGGGGAGCTGTTTTTT.

This clonotype has just a few counts. The gene calls are TRBV30 and TRBJ2-5, with 8 positions matching TRBD2. With 4 bases clipped from V and 4 bases from J, the junction kept 8 bases outside the gene matches. The CDR3 totals 14 residues. Germline CDR1 GTSNPN, CDR2 SVGIG (reference sequence). The CDR3 region is CAWTGGRRGETQYF. The CDR3 coding sequence is TGTGCCTGGACGGGCGGGAGGAGAGGAGAGACCCAGTACTTC.

V and J are TRBV6-1 and TRBJ2-2; TRBD2 might be the D (5 bases). CDR1 is MNHNS and CDR2 is SASEGT in the germline V gene. The CDR3 runs to 16 residues. Trimming shortened V by 6 bases and J by 4 bases, and 18 bases separated the two germline ends. CDR3 region: CASSRPSSFSTGELFF. DNA of the CDR3: TGTGCCAGCAGCCGCCCTAGCAGTTTTAGCACCGGGGAGCTGTTTTTT.

CDR3 amino acids: CASVGQGNTEAFF. Here the CDR3 DNA reads TGTGCCAGCGTCGGGCAGGGAAACACTGAAGCTTTCTTT. The gene calls are TRBV7-9 and TRBJ1-1; TRBD1 is a possible D gene (5 bases). The CDR3 consists of 13 residues. Trimming shortened V by 8 bases and J by 2 bases, and 12 bases separated the two germline ends. Germline CDR1 SEHNR, CDR2 FQNEAQ (reference sequence).